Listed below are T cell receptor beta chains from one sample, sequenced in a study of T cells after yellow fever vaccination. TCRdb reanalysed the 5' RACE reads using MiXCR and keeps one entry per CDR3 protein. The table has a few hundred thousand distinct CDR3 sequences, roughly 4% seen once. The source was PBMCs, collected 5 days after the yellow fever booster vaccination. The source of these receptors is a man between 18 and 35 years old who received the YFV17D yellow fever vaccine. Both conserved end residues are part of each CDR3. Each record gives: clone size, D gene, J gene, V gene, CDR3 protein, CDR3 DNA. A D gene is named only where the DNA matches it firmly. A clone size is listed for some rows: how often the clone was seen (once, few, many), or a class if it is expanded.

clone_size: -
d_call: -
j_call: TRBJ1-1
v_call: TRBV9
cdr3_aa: CASSDSSNTEAFF
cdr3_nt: TGTGCCAGCAGCGACAGCTCGAACACTGAAGCTTTCTTT

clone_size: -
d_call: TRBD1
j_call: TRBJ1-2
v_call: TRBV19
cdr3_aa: CASSPLDRGDGYTF
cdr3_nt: TGTGCCAGTAGTCCCTTGGACAGGGGCGATGGCTACACCTTC

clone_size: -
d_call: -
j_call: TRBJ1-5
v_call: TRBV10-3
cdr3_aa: CAISAEGNQPQHF
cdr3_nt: TGTGCCATCAGTGCCGAGGGGAATCAGCCCCAGCATTTT

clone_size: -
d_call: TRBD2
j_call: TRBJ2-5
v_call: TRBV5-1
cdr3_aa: CASKLAGQETQYF
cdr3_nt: TGCGCCAGCAAACTAGCGGGGCAAGAGACCCAGTACTTC

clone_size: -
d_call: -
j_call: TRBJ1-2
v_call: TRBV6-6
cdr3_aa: CASRPYLNYGYTF
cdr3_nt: TGTGCCAGCAGGCCTTACCTTAACTATGGCTACACCTTC

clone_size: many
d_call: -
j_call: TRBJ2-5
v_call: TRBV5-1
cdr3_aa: CASREEETQYF
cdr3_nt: TGCGCCAGCAGAGAGGAAGAGACCCAGTACTTC

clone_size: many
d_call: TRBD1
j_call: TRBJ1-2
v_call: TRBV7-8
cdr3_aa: CASSSLKSTGQGVGYTF
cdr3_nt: TGTGCCAGCAGCTCCCTGAAGAGCACGGGACAGGGTGTTGGCTACACCTTC

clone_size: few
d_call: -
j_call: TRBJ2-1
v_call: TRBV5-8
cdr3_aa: CASSLGGLNNEQFF
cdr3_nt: TGTGCCAGCAGCTTGGGGGGCCTAAACAATGAGCAGTTCTTC

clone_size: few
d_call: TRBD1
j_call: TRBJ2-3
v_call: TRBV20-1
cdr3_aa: CSATRDRDGTDTQYF
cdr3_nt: TGCAGTGCCACCAGGGACAGGGATGGCACAGATACGCAGTATTTT

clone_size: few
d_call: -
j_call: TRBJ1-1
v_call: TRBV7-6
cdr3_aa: CASSSGLRAINTEAFF
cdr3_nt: TGTGCCAGCAGCTCTGGTCTTAGGGCCATAAACACTGAAGCTTTCTTT

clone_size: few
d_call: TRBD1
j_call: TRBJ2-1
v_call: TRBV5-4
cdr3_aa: CASSLVGDRAYNEQFF
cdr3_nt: TGTGCCAGCAGCTTGGTCGGGGACAGGGCCTACAATGAGCAGTTCTTC

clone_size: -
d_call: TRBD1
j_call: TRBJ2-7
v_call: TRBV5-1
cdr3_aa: CASSLESDRVVEQYF
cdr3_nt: TGCGCCAGCAGCTTGGAGTCGGACAGGGTGGTCGAGCAGTACTTC

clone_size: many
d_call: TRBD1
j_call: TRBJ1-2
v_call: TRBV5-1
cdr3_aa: CASSLRQGDGYTF
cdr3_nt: TGCGCCAGCAGCTTAAGACAGGGTGATGGCTACACCTTC

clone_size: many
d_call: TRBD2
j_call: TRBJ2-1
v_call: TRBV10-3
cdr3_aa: CAISGGTSDWNEQFF
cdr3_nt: TGTGCCATCAGTGGGGGGACTAGCGACTGGAATGAGCAGTTCTTC

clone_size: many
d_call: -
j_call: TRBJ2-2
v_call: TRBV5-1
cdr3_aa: CASSLGESGELFF
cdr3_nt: TGCGCCAGCAGCTTGGGGGAGAGCGGGGAGCTGTTTTTT

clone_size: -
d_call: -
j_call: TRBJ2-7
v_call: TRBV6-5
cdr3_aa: CASSQGWAGNYEQYF
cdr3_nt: TGTGCCAGCAGCCAGGGGTGGGCGGGGAACTACGAGCAGTACTTC

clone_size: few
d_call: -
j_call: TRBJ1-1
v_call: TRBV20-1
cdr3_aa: CSAREIEGRSQAFF
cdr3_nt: TGCAGTGCTAGAGAGATAGAGGGGCGGTCTCAAGCTTTCTTT

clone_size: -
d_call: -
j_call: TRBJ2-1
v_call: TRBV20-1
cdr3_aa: CSARDSLVNNEQFF
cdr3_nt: TGCAGTGCTAGAGATTCGCTAGTTAACAATGAGCAGTTCTTC

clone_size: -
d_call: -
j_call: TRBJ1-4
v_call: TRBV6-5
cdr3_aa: CASSPTPGKLFF
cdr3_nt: TGTGCCAGCAGTCCTACGCCCGGAAAACTGTTTTTT

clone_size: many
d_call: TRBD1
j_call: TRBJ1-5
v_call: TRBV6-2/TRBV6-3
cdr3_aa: CASRTGTQPQHF
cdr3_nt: TGTGCCAGCAGGACAGGGACCCAGCCCCAGCATTTT

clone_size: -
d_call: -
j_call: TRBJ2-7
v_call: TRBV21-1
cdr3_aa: CASSKGGDRSF
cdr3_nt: TGTGCCAGCAGCAAAGGAGGGGACAGGAGTTTC

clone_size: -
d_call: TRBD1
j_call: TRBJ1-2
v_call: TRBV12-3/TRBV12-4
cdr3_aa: CASSFAGQGARRFGYTF
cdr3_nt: TGTGCCAGCAGTTTCGCGGGACAGGGGGCGCGAAGGTTTGGCTACACCTTC

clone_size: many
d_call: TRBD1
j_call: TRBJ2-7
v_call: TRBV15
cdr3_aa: CATSTTGGYEQYF
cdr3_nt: TGTGCCACCAGCACCACAGGGGGCTACGAGCAGTACTTC

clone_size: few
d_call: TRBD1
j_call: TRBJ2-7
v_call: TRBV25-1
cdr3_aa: CASRNLFPGTGPYEQYF
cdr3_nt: TGTGCCAGCAGGAACCTTTTTCCCGGGACAGGTCCCTACGAGCAGTACTTC

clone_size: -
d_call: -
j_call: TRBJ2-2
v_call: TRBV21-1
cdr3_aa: CASSKACRPAGTGELFF
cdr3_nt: TGTGCCAGCAGCAAAGCATGCAGACCAGCAGGCACCGGGGAGCTGTTTTTT

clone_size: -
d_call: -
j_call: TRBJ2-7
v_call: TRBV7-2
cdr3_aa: CASSSGGASSYEQYF
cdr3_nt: TGTGCCAGCAGCTCGGGTGGCGCGAGTAGTTACGAGCAGTACTTC

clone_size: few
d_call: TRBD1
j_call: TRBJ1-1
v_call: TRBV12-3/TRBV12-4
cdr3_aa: CASSSGTENTEAFF
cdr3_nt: TGTGCCAGCAGTTCCGGGACAGAGAACACTGAAGCTTTCTTT

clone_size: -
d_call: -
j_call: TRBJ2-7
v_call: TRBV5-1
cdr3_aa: CASSLAGAGEIFEQYF
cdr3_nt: TGCGCCAGCAGCTTGGCCGGGGCAGGAGAGATTTTCGAGCAGTACTTC

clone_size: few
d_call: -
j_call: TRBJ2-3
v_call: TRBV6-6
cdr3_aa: CASTDPPDTQYF
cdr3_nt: TGTGCCAGCACCGACCCGCCAGATACGCAGTATTTT

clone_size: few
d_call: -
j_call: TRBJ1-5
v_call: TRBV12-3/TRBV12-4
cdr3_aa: CASSFSGGLGNQPQHF
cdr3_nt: TGTGCCAGCAGTTTCAGTGGAGGGTTGGGCAATCAGCCCCAGCATTTT

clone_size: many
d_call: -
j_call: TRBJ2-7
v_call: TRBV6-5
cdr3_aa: CASSTARYEQYF
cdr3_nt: TGTGCCAGCAGTACCGCCCGGTACGAGCAGTACTTC

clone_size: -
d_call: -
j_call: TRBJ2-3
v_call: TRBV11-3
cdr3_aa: CASSPGLPDTQYF
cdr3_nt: TGTGCCAGCAGCCCGGGACTCCCAGATACGCAGTATTTT

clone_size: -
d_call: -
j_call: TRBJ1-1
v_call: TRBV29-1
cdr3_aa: CSVPSGTEAFF
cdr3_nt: TGCAGCGTTCCCTCCGGGACAGAAGCTTTCTTT

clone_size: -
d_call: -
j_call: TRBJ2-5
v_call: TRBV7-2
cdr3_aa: CASSLAAGIQETQYF
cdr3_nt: TGTGCCAGCAGCTTAGCGGCAGGGATTCAAGAGACCCAGTACTTC

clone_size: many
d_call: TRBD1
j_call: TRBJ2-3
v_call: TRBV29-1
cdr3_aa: CSVEAVQGADTQYF
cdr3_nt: TGCAGCGTTGAAGCCGTTCAGGGGGCGGATACGCAGTATTTT

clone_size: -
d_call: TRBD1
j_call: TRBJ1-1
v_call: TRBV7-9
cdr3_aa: CASSAPSTGRNTEAFF
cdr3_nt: TGTGCCAGCAGCGCTCCCTCGACAGGGAGGAACACTGAAGCTTTCTTT

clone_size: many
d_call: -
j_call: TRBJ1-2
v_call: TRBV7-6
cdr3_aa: CASSLGAGVSYGYTF
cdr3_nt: TGTGCCAGCAGCTTAGGAGCAGGGGTGAGCTATGGCTACACCTTC

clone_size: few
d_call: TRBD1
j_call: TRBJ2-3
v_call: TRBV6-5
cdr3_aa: CASSRQPGQGGTDTQYF
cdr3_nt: TGTGCCAGCAGTCGACAACCGGGACAGGGGGGCACAGATACGCAGTATTTT

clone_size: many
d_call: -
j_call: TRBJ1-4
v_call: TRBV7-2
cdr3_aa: CASSRREGGEKLFF
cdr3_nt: TGTGCCAGCAGCCGAAGGGAGGGGGGTGAAAAACTGTTTTTT

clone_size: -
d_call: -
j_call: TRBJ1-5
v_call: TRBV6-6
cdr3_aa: CASALYNQPQHF
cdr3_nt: TGTGCCAGCGCCCTATACAATCAGCCCCAGCATTTT

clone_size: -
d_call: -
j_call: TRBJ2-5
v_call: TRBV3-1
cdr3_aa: CASSQDFNLGFETQYF
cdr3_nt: TGTGCCAGCAGCCAAGATTTCAACCTTGGGTTCGAGACCCAGTACTTC

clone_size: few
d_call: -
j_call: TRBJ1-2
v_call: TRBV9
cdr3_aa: CASSAAAGGYTF
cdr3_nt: TGTGCCAGCAGCGCGGCGGCGGGTGGCTACACCTTC

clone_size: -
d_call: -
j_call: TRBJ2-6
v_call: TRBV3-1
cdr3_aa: CASRGGPAGANVLTF
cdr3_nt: TGTGCCAGCAGGGGAGGACCGGCCGGGGCCAACGTCCTGACTTTC

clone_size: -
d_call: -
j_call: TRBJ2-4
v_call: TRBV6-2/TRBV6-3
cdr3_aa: CASSYPSENIQYF
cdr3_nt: TGTGCCAGCAGTTACCCGTCAGAAAACATTCAGTACTTC

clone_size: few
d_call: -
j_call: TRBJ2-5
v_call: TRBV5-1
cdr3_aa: CASSLVSRGEETQYF
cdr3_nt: TGCGCCAGCAGCCTTGTCTCTCGCGGGGAAGAGACCCAGTACTTC

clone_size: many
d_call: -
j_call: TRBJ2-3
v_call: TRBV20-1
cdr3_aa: CSAPRGGAVTDTQYF
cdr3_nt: TGCAGTGCGCCCAGGGGCGGGGCGGTGACAGATACGCAGTATTTT

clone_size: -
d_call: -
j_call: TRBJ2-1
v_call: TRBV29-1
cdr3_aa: CSATRTAYNEQFF
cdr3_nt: TGCAGCGCCACCCGGACAGCTTACAATGAGCAGTTCTTC

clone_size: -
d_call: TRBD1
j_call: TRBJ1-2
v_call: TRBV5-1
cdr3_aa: CASTQTGRDYGYTF
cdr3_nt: TGCGCCAGCACCCAGACAGGGCGGGACTATGGCTACACCTTC

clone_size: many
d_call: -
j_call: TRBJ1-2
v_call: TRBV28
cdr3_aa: CASSFSGRWSYGYTF
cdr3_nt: TGTGCCAGCAGTTTTTCAGGGCGATGGAGCTATGGCTACACCTTC

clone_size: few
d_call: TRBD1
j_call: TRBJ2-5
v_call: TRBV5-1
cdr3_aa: CASSLDRGDRVETQYF
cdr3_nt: TGCGCCAGCAGCTTGGACAGGGGAGACCGGGTGGAGACCCAGTACTTC

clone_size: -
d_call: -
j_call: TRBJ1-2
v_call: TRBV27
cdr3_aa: CARSSRGAHGYTF
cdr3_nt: TGTGCCAGAAGTTCACGGGGGGCGCATGGCTACACCTTC

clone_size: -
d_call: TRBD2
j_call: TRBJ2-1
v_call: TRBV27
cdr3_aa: CASTLGRGGLEFF
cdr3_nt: TGTGCCAGCACCCTAGGACGGGGGGGCCTAGAGTTCTTC

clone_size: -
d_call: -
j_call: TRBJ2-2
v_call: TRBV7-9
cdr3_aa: CASSRAVLNTGELFF
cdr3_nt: TGTGCCAGCAGCCGGGCGGTATTGAACACCGGGGAGCTGTTTTTT